The 4 T cell receptor beta chains listed next were all sequenced from one sample in a study of blood T cell repertoires in COVID-19. Assay used: immunoSEQ multiplex PCR; TCRdb lists only in-frame clones, some missing. The sample has around 340,000 clones, 80% to 90% seen once. Sequenced material: PBMCs or T cells enriched from blood (not recorded which). The receptors originated from a woman aged 40 to 50 with acute COVID-19.

This chain joins TRBV6-5 and TRBJ1-1; possible D gene TRBD1, 6 bases. Trimming cost V 9 bases and J 1 base, with 18 bases left between them. The CDR3 spans 15 residues. Germline CDR1 reads MNHEY; CDR2 reads SVGAGI. The CDR3 loop is CASWTRGVGNTEAFF. CDR3 in DNA: TGTGCCAGTTGGACCAGGGGAGTCGGGAACACTGAAGCTTTCTTT.

The V call is TRBV15, the J call TRBJ2-7; 10 bases fit TRBD1. V gave up 3 bases and J gave up 4 bases; unmatched junction bases: 3. From germline, CDR1 is LNHNV and CDR2 YYDKDF (reference sequence). The CDR3 covers 14 residues. The CDR3 bases are TGTGCCACCAGCAGGGACAGGGGGGGGTACGAGCAGTACTTC. Amino acids: CATSRDRGGYEQYF.

The chain is built from TRBV29-1 and TRBJ1-1; the match to TRBD1 covers 7 bases. Losses at the gene ends were 3 bases for V and 5 bases for J; bases not matched to a gene: 6. Germline CDR1 reads SQVTM; CDR2 reads ANQGSEA. The CDR3 sequence is 13 residues long. This CDR3 is CSVDNRGLTEAFF. The DNA for the CDR3 is TGCAGCGTTGACAACAGGGGTCTTACTGAAGCTTTCTTT.

The chain uses TRBV7-9 and TRBJ1-2; no definite D call. CDR1 is SEHNR, CDR2 FQNEAQ, per germline (reference sequence). The CDR3 runs to 13 residues. V was pared by 11 bases and J by 4 bases, with 17 bases between. The CDR3 here is CAGSLDPGYGYTF. In nucleotides, the CDR3 is TGTGCCGGCTCCCTCGACCCAGGCTATGGCTACACCTTC.